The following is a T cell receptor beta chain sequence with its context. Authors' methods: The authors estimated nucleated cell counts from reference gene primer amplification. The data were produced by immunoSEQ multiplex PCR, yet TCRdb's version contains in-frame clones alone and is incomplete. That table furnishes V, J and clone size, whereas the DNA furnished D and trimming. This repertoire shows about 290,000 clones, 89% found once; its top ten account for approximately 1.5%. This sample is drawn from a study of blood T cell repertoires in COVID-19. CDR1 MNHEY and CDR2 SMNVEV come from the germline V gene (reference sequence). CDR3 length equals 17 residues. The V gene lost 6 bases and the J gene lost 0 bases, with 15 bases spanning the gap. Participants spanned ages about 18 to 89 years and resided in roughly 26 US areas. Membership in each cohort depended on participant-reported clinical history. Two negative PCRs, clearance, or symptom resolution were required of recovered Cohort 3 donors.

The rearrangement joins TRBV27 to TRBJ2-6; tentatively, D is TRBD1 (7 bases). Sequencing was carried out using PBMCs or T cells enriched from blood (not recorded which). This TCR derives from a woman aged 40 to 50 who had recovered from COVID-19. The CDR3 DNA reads TGTGCCAGCAGCCGACAGGGAGGAAACTCTGGGGCCAACGTCCTGACTTTC. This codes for CASSRQGGNSGANVLTF.